One sample yielded the 32 T cell receptor beta chains listed below, sequenced in a study of cytomegalovirus exposure and HLA in healthy donors. The repertoire was sequenced with immunoSEQ multiplex PCR; TCRdb's copy has only in-frame clones and lacks some. The table lists 65,000 or so clones, around 96% of them singletons. Source material: PBMCs. The receptors stem from a young man in good health and CMV-seropositive.

This chain connects TRBV30 to TRBJ1-2; D is ambiguous. The CDR3 is made up of 17 amino acids. Trimming removed 2 bases at V and 6 bases at J, with 25 bases between. Per the germline V gene, CDR1 is GTSNPN and CDR2 is SVGIG (reference sequence). Written as DNA, the CDR3 is TGTGCCTGGAGTAACCCGCTGTCTGGGAGACGGGCGAATGGCTACACCTTC. It is translated as CAWSNPLSGRRANGYTF.

J is TRBJ2-2 and V is TRBV7-6, with TRBD2 as a possible D gene (5 bases). The CDR3 is 16 residues long. Trimming stripped 5 bases from V and 2 bases from J, with 15 bases between. The V gene's germline CDR1 is SGHVS and CDR2 FNYEAQ. The CDR3 reads CASSVYPGFNTGELFF. DNA for the CDR3: TGTGCCAGCAGCGTATATCCGGGATTCAACACCGGGGAGCTGTTTTTT. Filled out from reference TRBV7-6 and TRBJ2-2, the complete variable domain reads GAGVSQSPRYKVTKRGQDVALRCDPISGHVSLYWYRQALGQGPEFLTYFNYEAQQDKSGLPNDRFSAERPEGSISTLTIQRTEQRDSAMYRCASSVYPGFNTGELFFGEGSRLTVL.

CDR3: CASSQDLFGGGTEAFF. As DNA, the CDR3 is TGCGCCAGCAGCCAAGATTTATTCGGGGGGGGCACTGAAGCTTTCTTT. The chain employs TRBV4-1 and TRBJ1-1, with D possibly being TRBD1 (5 bases). V shed 0 bases and J shed 4 bases, with 15 bases lying between them. Germline values: CDR1 MGHRA, CDR2 YSYEKL. This CDR3 comprises 16 residues.

The CDR3 is CASSGLATDTQYF. The CDR3 coding sequence is TGTGCCAGCAGCGGATTAGCGACAGATACGCAGTATTTT. The V call is TRBV7-6, the J call TRBJ2-3; D might be TRBD2 (5 bases). Per the germline V gene, CDR1 is SGHVS and CDR2 is FNYEAQ. V was clipped by 5 bases and J by 3 bases, with 9 bases between them. The CDR3 extends over 13 amino acids.

This chain links TRBV10-1 with TRBJ1-5; possibly TRBD1 for D (5 bases). Germline lookup yields CDR1 WNHNN and CDR2 SYGVQD (reference sequence). The V and J ends lost 6 bases and 1 base respectively, with 16 bases between them. This CDR3 has 16 amino acids. CDR3 nucleotides: TGCGCCAGCAGCCCTCGGGGGTCAGGGAGCAATCAGCCCCAGCATTTT. It is translated as CASSPRGSGSNQPQHF.

This clone was found once. J is TRBJ1-1 and V is TRBV10-3; the D gene is possibly TRBD1 (5 bases). This CDR3 is 16 amino acids long. V gave up 3 bases and J gave up 3 bases, with 17 bases separating them. CDR1 is ENHRY, CDR2 SYGVKD, per germline. Written as DNA, the CDR3 is TGTGCCATCAGTGACCGGGGGTCAGCCAGGGACACTGAAGCTTTCTTT. It yields the protein CAISDRGSARDTEAFF.

This clone was seen only once. This chain links TRBV2 with TRBJ2-6; no firm D call. Germline V gene sequence: CDR1 SNHLY, CDR2 FYNNEI. The CDR3 totals 15 residues. The V end lost 9 bases, the J end lost 0 bases, and 12 bases lay between the germline ends. The CDR3 DNA follows: TGTGCCAGAAAGGCGGAAAGCTCTGGGGCCAACGTCCTGACTTTC. Translation gives CARKAESSGANVLTF.

This rearrangement joins TRBV2 to TRBJ2-2; D remains ambiguous. Trimming took off 7 bases at V and 1 base at J, with 13 bases between the two ends. Germline lookup yields CDR1 SNHLY and CDR2 FYNNEI. This CDR3 region has 15 residues. The CDR3: CASTPQAQNTGELFF. CDR3 bases: TGTGCCAGCACCCCTCAGGCACAGAACACCGGGGAGCTGTTTTTT.

The chain links TRBV9 to TRBJ2-3; the match to TRBD1 covers 9 bases. The CDR3 is 16 residues long. The germline CDR1 and CDR2 sequences are SGDLS and YYNGEE. Unmatched junction bases numbered 10, after V lost 2 bases and J lost 6 bases. In DNA form, the CDR3 reads TGTGCCAGCAGCGTCGAATGGACAGGGGCTACGGATACGCAGTATTTT. Its protein product is CASSVEWTGATDTQYF.

V is TRBV27 and J is TRBJ1-1, with D perhaps TRBD1 (6 bases). The germline V gene has CDR1 MNHEY and CDR2 SMNVEV (reference sequence). Trimming took off 6 bases at V and 4 bases at J, with 18 bases between the two ends. The CDR3 covers 15 residues. The CDR3 sequence is CASSQQQGFGTEAFF. Here the CDR3 DNA reads TGTGCCAGCAGCCAACAACAGGGCTTCGGCACTGAAGCTTTCTTT.

The chain employs TRBV29-1 and TRBJ2-7; 13 bases align to TRBD2. The CDR3 loop spans 15 amino acids. From germline, CDR1 is SQVTM and CDR2 ANQGSEA. V gave up 4 bases and J gave up 2 bases; unmatched junction bases: 5. The CDR3 nucleotides read TGCAGCGTTGTAGGGGGACTAGCGGGGCCCTACGAGCAGTACTTC. Amino acids: CSVVGGLAGPYEQYF.

The chain links TRBV7-9 to TRBJ1-5; D gene uncertain. The germline V and J ends were trimmed by 5 bases and 2 bases, with 10 bases remaining between them. The length of the CDR3 is 14 residues. Looked up from germline, CDR1 is SEHNR and CDR2 is FQNEAQ (reference sequence). CDR3 in DNA: TGTGCCAGCAGCGGGAGGCAGGGCAATCAGCCCCAGCATTTT. Residues: CASSGRQGNQPQHF. Using reference TRBV7-9 and TRBJ1-5 for the parts outside the CDR3, the full variable domain is DTGVSQNPRHKITKRGQNVTFRCDPISEHNRLYWYRQTLGQGPEFLTYFQNEAQLEKSRLLSDRFSAERPKGSFSTLEIQRTEQGDSAMYLCASSGRQGNQPQHFGDGTRLSIL.

V usage is TRBV7-3 and J usage is TRBJ2-3, with no clear D. The CDR3 is 15 amino acids. Germline V gene sequence: CDR1 SGHTA, CDR2 FQGTGA. The V end lost 2 bases, the J end lost 3 bases, and 12 bases lay between the germline ends. The CDR3 DNA follows: TGTGCCAGCAGCTTAGAGGATCTCATGACAGATACGCAGTATTTT. Translation: CASSLEDLMTDTQYF.

The rearrangement uses TRBV6-1 and TRBJ1-1, with 11 bases matching TRBD1. V gave up 2 bases and J gave up 4 bases; unmatched junction bases: 3. Germline V lookup: CDR1 MNHNS, CDR2 SASEGT. The CDR3 is 15 amino acids. DNA for the CDR3: TGTGCCAGCAGTGAAACCGGGACAGGGGGCACTGAAGCTTTCTTT. Its translation: CASSETGTGGTEAFF.

The chain couples TRBV10-1 to TRBJ2-1; the D is unclear. This CDR3 has 13 residues. Germline lookup yields CDR1 WNHNN and CDR2 SYGVQD (reference sequence). The germline V and J ends were trimmed by 3 bases and 0 bases, with 3 bases remaining between them. The CDR3 protein is CASSDNSYNEQFF. DNA for the CDR3: TGCGCCAGCAGTGATAACTCCTACAATGAGCAGTTCTTC.

The chain combines TRBV30 with TRBJ1-6; the D gene is possibly TRBD1 (6 bases). CDR1 is GTSNPN and CDR2 is SVGIG in the germline V gene (reference sequence). The CDR3 has 15 residues. V was shortened by 3 bases and J by 7 bases, with 16 bases between the two germline ends. DNA of the CDR3: TGTGCCTGGAGCAGCGCGGGGGGCTGGAATTCACCCCTCCACTTT. This codes for CAWSSAGGWNSPLHF.

CDR3 sequence: CASSQVDSSYGYTF. CDR3 DNA: TGCGCCAGCAGCCAAGTCGACAGCAGCTATGGCTACACCTTC. The gene calls are TRBV4-1 and TRBJ1-2, with a weak D call TRBD1 (5 bases). V lost 1 base, J lost 4 bases, and 10 bases lay in between. CDR1 MGHRA and CDR2 YSYEKL come from the germline V gene. This CDR3 spans 14 amino acids.

This chain joins TRBV19 and TRBJ1-1; D unclear. There are 13 residues in the CDR3. Germline V CDR1 and CDR2: LNHDA, SQIVND (reference sequence). V dropped 3 bases and J dropped 13 bases, with 18 bases sitting between them. CDR3 sequence: CASSINARLRVFF. CDR3 nucleotide sequence: TGTGCCAGTAGTATTAACGCTCGGCTGAGGGTTTTCTTT. Looking up the rest from reference TRBV19 and TRBJ1-1 gives the full variable domain: DGGITQSPKYLFRKEGQNVTLSCEQNLNHDAMYWYRQDPGQGLRLIYYSQIVNDFQKGDIAEGYSVSREKKESFPLTVTSAQKNPTAFYLCASSINARLRVFFGQGTRLTVV.

The chain links TRBV6-1 to TRBJ1-5; TRBD1 is a possible D gene (5 bases). The CDR3 runs 15 residues. The V and J ends lost 0 bases and 4 bases respectively, with 10 bases between them. In germline, CDR1 is MNHNS, CDR2 SASEGT. CDR3 sequence (DNA): TGTGCCAGCAGTGAAGCCCGCAGACAGAATCAGCCCCAGCATTTT. Protein product: CASSEARRQNQPQHF.

The chain carries TRBV18 and TRBJ2-7; TRBD1 might be the D (6 bases). The CDR3 consists of 16 residues. CDR1 and CDR2 (germline): KGHSH, LQKENI. With 2 bases removed from V and 4 bases from J, the gap between germline ends came to 18 bases. The DNA for the CDR3 is TGTGCCAGCTCACCAGGTCCACAGGGTCTTGAATACGAGCAGTACTTC. This gives the protein CASSPGPQGLEYEQYF.

The CDR3 bases are TGTGCCAGCAGACGTACAGGGGAGGACTATGGCTACACCTTC. Its translation: CASRRTGEDYGYTF. The chain joins TRBV5-6 to TRBJ1-2, with 7 bases identical to TRBD1. The CDR3 contains 14 residues. The J segment lost 3 bases and the V segment lost 5 bases, leaving 7 bases of the junction unmatched. Germline loops: CDR1 SGHDT, CDR2 YYEEEE.

This clone was seen just once. The chain uses TRBV27 and TRBJ2-7; 7 positions agree with TRBD1. With 5 bases clipped from V and 0 bases from J, the junction kept 10 bases outside the gene matches. CDR1 is MNHEY and CDR2 is SMNVEV in the germline V gene (reference sequence). This CDR3 has 16 residues. The CDR3, as DNA: TGTGCCAGCAGTCCATCCGGGACAGCGAGCTCCTACGAGCAGTACTTC. This encodes CASSPSGTASSYEQYF.

The chain combines TRBV5-6 with TRBJ2-3; 8 bases match TRBD2. The CDR3 runs 15 residues. The junction had 8 bases not matched to a gene; V was cut back by 3 bases and J by 5 bases. CDR1 and CDR2 (germline): SGHDT, YYEEEE. The CDR3 nucleotides read TGTGCCAGCAGCTCCGGACTAGCCGGCGGAGATACGCAGTATTTT. It translates to CASSSGLAGGDTQYF. The variable domain in full, with the rest retrieved from reference TRBV5-6 and TRBJ2-3, is DAGVTQSPTHLIKTRGQQVTLRCSPKSGHDTVSWYQQALGQGPQFIFQYYEEEERQRGNFPDRFSGHQFPNYSSELNVNALLLGDSALYLCASSSGLAGGDTQYFGPGTRLTVL.

This chain links TRBV5-4 with TRBJ2-1, with a possible D match to TRBD1 (6 bases). Deletions cut 3 bases from V and 1 base from J, with 11 bases between. Germline V gene sequence: CDR1 SGHNT, CDR2 YYREEE (reference sequence). CDR3 length: 15 amino acids. DNA of the CDR3: TGTGCCAGCAGCTGGGCAGGGGAGTCCTACAATGAGCAGTTCTTC. It is translated as CASSWAGESYNEQFF.

The chain joins TRBV6-5 to TRBJ1-2, with 7 bases that match TRBD1. V was clipped by 5 bases and J by 4 bases; unmatched bases: 4. The CDR3 contains 13 residues. The germline CDR1 and CDR2 sequences are MNHEY and SVGAGI. The CDR3 sequence: CASSAGTVYGYTF. The CDR3 bases are TGTGCCAGCAGTGCCGGGACAGTCTATGGCTACACCTTC.

This clone has a single count. This sequence joins TRBV6-5 and TRBJ2-7; D call uncertain. Germline V lookup: CDR1 MNHEY, CDR2 SVGAGI. V was pared by 4 bases and J by 6 bases, with 7 bases between. The CDR3 runs to 11 residues. CDR3 nucleotide sequence: TGTGCCAGCAGTTCTAAGATCGAGCAGTACTTC. Translating gives CASSSKIEQYF.

This clone was picked up one time. This sample also contains other DNA sequences that code for the same CDR3. V and J are TRBV11-3 and TRBJ1-1; 7 nucleotides line up with TRBD1. The length of the CDR3 is 17 residues. The junction had 10 bases not matched to a gene; V was cut back by 1 base and J by 2 bases. CDR1 and CDR2 (germline): SGHNT, YENEEA. The CDR3 DNA sequence: TGTGCCAGCAGCTTAGCAGGGGGAAGCGTGATTAACACTGAAGCTTTCTTT. Its translation: CASSLAGGSVINTEAFF. The full variable domain, with the rest looked up from reference TRBV11-3 and TRBJ1-1, is EAGVVQSPRYKIIEKKQPVAFWCNPISGHNTLYWYLQNLGQGPELLIRYENEEAVDDSQLPKDRFSAERLKGVDSTLKIQPAELGDSAVYLCASSLAGGSVINTEAFFGQGTRLTVV.

This chain uses TRBV10-3 with TRBJ1-1; possible D gene TRBD1, 6 bases. CDR1 and CDR2 from the germline V gene are ENHRY and SYGVKD. There are 11 residues in the CDR3. Trimming removed 4 bases at V and 8 bases at J, with 8 bases between. DNA of the CDR3: TGTGCCATCAGTGCCGGACAGGAAGCTTTCTTT. Residues: CAISAGQEAFF.

CDR3 amino acids: CSVSLVGGEKLFF. DNA of the CDR3: TGCAGCGTTTCTCTGGTTGGCGGTGAAAAACTGTTTTTT. J is TRBJ1-4 and V is TRBV29-1; no clear D. Per the germline V gene, CDR1 is SQVTM and CDR2 is ANQGSEA. V lost 5 bases and J lost 7, with 14 bases in between. There are 13 residues in the CDR3.

The CDR3 region is CASSLEFGTGYEQYF. CDR3 nucleotide sequence: TGTGCCAGCAGCTTAGAGTTCGGCACAGGTTACGAGCAGTACTTC. V usage is TRBV11-2 and J usage is TRBJ2-7; perhaps TRBD1 as D (5 bases). This CDR3 comprises 15 residues. The V end lost 0 bases, the J end lost 4 bases, and 13 bases lay between the germline ends. Germline CDR1 reads SGHAT; CDR2 reads FQNNGV. The whole variable domain, filled in from reference TRBV11-2 and TRBJ2-7, reads EAGVAQSPRYKIIEKRQSVAFWCNPISGHATLYWYQQILGQGPKLLIQFQNNGVVDDSQLPKDRFSAERLKGVDSTLKIQPAKLEDSAVYLCASSLEFGTGYEQYFGPGTRLTVT.

The chain couples TRBV27 to TRBJ2-1, with D possibly matching TRBD2 (5 bases). CDR1 and CDR2 (germline): MNHEY, SMNVEV (reference sequence). V was shortened by 0 bases and J by 9 bases, with 21 bases between the two germline ends. The CDR3 totals 17 residues. Here the CDR3 DNA reads TGTGCCAGCAGTTTATCAATGATCGCGTCCGGAGAGGGTGAGCAGTTCTTC. It encodes CASSLSMIASGEGEQFF.

The rearrangement uses TRBV11-2 and TRBJ1-1; 9 positions agree with TRBD1. Germline V CDR1 and CDR2: SGHAT, FQNNGV. J was trimmed by 5 bases and V by 1 base; bases with no gene match: 5. The CDR3 totals 15 residues. CDR3 residues: CASSLGGQGRTEAFF. CDR3 in DNA: TGTGCCAGCAGCTTAGGGGGACAGGGTAGGACTGAAGCTTTCTTT.